The next 27 T cell receptor beta chains were all read from a single sample in a study of blood T cell repertoires in COVID-19. The table came from immunoSEQ multiplex PCR; TCRdb's copy has only in-frame clones and leaves some out. Altogether about 71,000 clones are present, 85% being singletons, with the ten largest covering 5.1%. Sequencing was carried out using peripheral blood. The source of these receptors is an elderly man with acute or convalescent COVID-19.

J is TRBJ2-7 and V is TRBV29-1; possible D gene TRBD2, 7 bases. CDR1 SQVTM and CDR2 ANQGSEA come from the germline V gene. The V and J ends lost 6 bases and 4 bases respectively, with 19 bases between them. This CDR3 is built from 14 residues. The DNA for the CDR3 is TGCAGCGTGGGAGAGGGGGGGGCTGGATACGAGCAGTACTTC. Translation gives CSVGEGGAGYEQYF.

The V gene is TRBV18, the J gene TRBJ1-1, with a possible D match to TRBD1 (6 bases). Germline CDR1 KGHSH, CDR2 LQKENI. The V and J ends lost 3 bases and 4 bases respectively, with 18 bases between them. This CDR3 region has 16 residues. The CDR3 region is CASSPLEGDSVTEAFF. In DNA, the CDR3 is TGTGCCAGCTCACCCCTCGAGGGGGATAGCGTCACTGAAGCTTTCTTT.

V gene TRBV7-2 combines with J gene TRBJ2-7; D ambiguous. Germline V gives CDR1 SGHTA, CDR2 FQGNSA. Trimming removed 5 bases from V and 5 bases from J, with 25 bases in between. This CDR3 is built from 17 residues. The CDR3 reads CASSPLPLLLSPHEQYF. CDR3 DNA sequence: TGTGCCAGCAGCCCTCTCCCGCTACTCCTATCACCCCACGAGCAGTACTTC.

This clone has only one observation. The J gene is TRBJ1-6, the V gene TRBV18, with 9 bases fitting TRBD1. CDR3 length: 15 amino acids. Trimming at V came to 5 bases and at J to 7 bases, leaving 6 bases not matched to a gene. Germline V gives CDR1 KGHSH, CDR2 LQKENI. CDR3 DNA sequence: TGTGCCAGCTCAGCGGACAGGGGTGGAAATTCACCCCTCCACTTT. Protein product: CASSADRGGNSPLHF.

The chain is built from TRBV18 and TRBJ2-3; maybe TRBD1 (5 bases). The germline V and J ends were trimmed by 4 bases and 3 bases, with 14 bases remaining between them. The CDR3 loop spans 15 amino acids. Looked up from germline, CDR1 is KGHSH and CDR2 is LQKENI. The CDR3, as DNA: TGTGCCAGCTCACAGGGGTCGACAGTAACAGATACGCAGTATTTT. Amino acids: CASSQGSTVTDTQYF.

This CDR3 is CASSLGGQGNQPQHF. Here the CDR3 DNA reads TGCGCCAGCAGCTTGGGGGGACAGGGGAATCAGCCCCAGCATTTT. The chain employs TRBV5-1 and TRBJ1-5; 10 nucleotides match TRBD1. Germline V gene lookup returns CDR1 SGHRS and CDR2 YFSETQ. V shed 0 bases, J shed 4 bases, and the junction held 1 base outside the gene matches. The CDR3 runs to 15 residues.

The chain has TRBV23-1 and TRBJ1-5; D gene ambiguous. TRBV23-1 is marked as an open reading frame, function uncertain. V gave up 0 bases and J gave up 2 bases, with 11 bases separating them. This CDR3 has 16 residues. This CDR3 reads CASSQSRGSGNQPQHF. CDR3 sequence (DNA): TGCGCCAGCAGTCAATCACGCGGGAGCGGCAATCAGCCCCAGCATTTT.

The V and J genes are TRBV28 and TRBJ1-2; the D gene is possibly TRBD1 (5 bases). This CDR3 region has 14 residues. Germline values: CDR1 MDHEN, CDR2 SYDVKM. The V end lost 8 bases, the J end lost 5 bases, and 18 bases lay between the germline ends. Written as DNA, the CDR3 is TGTGCCAGCTTAACGTACCAGGGCTCTTATGGCTACACCTTC. Encoded protein: CASLTYQGSYGYTF.

CDR3 bases: TGTGCCAGCAACACTGGGGGGGCCCCTCTATACACAGATACGCAGTATTTT. This codes for CASNTGGAPLYTDTQYF. The chain has TRBV9 and TRBJ2-3; D perhaps matches TRBD2 (7 bases). The CDR3 covers 17 residues. Per germline, CDR1 SGDLS and CDR2 YYNGEE. The ends were cut back, 6 bases at V and 2 bases at J, with 22 bases in the middle.

This clone came up once. The V gene is TRBV28, the J gene TRBJ1-2; D uncertain. CDR1 is MDHEN, CDR2 SYDVKM, per germline. This CDR3 has 12 residues. Trimming removed 6 bases at V and 4 bases at J, with 9 bases between. CDR3 sequence: CASSSTRYGYTF. In nucleotides, the CDR3 is TGTGCCAGCAGCTCCACGCGCTATGGCTACACCTTC.

The table lists this clone with a count of one. CDR3 in amino acids: CAWTPGVDEKLFF. CDR3 coding DNA: TGTGCCTGGACGCCAGGGGTGGATGAAAAACTGTTTTTT. The rearrangement links TRBV30 to TRBJ1-4, with D possibly TRBD1 on 6 matching bases. The V end lost 4 bases, the J end lost 6 bases, and 12 bases lay between the germline ends. The CDR3 totals 13 residues. CDR1 and CDR2 from the germline V gene are GTSNPN and SVGIG (reference sequence).

The chain combines TRBV28 with TRBJ1-2; 7 bases agree with TRBD1. The CDR3 covers 14 residues. V lost 6 bases to trimming and J lost 5 bases; unmatched junction nucleotides: 9. Germline-derived CDR1 and CDR2 are MDHEN and SYDVKM. CDR3 sequence (DNA): TGTGCCAGCAGGGCGACAGGGAAAGAATATGGCTACACCTTC. Its protein product is CASRATGKEYGYTF.

The rearrangement joins TRBV3-1 (or the pseudogene TRBV3-2) to TRBJ1-2; D remains ambiguous. V was cut by 1 base and J by 7 bases, with 10 bases left in between. This CDR3 has 13 residues. CDR1 is LGHDT, CDR2 YNNKEL, per germline (reference sequence). This CDR3 reads CASSQARTGGYTF. The DNA of the CDR3 is TGTGCCAGCAGCCAAGCCCGAACGGGTGGCTACACCTTC.

V usage is TRBV18 and J usage is TRBJ2-7; no firm D call. Germline V gives CDR1 KGHSH, CDR2 LQKENI. V shed 3 bases and J shed 2 bases, with 14 bases lying between them. The CDR3 contains 15 residues. The CDR3 is CASSPGGGGPYEQYF. In DNA form, the CDR3 reads TGTGCCAGCTCACCTGGTGGTGGCGGTCCCTACGAGCAGTACTTC.

V usage is TRBV6-5 and J usage is TRBJ1-2, with 10 nucleotides matching TRBD1. This CDR3 is 14 amino acids long. After removal of 5 bases from V and 4 bases from J, the junction contained 4 bases not matched to a gene. The germline V gene encodes CDR1 MNHEY and CDR2 SVGAGI. Here the CDR3 DNA reads TGTGCCAGCAGTCCGACAGGGGGCGTCTATGGCTACACCTTC. This codes for CASSPTGGVYGYTF.

The chain carries TRBV5-1 and TRBJ2-1; 7 bases fit TRBD2. The CDR3 length is 17 residues. The germline V gene encodes CDR1 SGHRS and CDR2 YFSETQ. J gave up 3 bases and V 0 bases, and 9 bases lay outside the gene matches. Here the CDR3 DNA reads TGCGCCAGCAGCTTGGGCGTGGGGGGAGGGATCTACAATGAGCAGTTCTTC. It codes for CASSLGVGGGIYNEQFF.

This clone appeared once. The chain carries TRBV25-1 and TRBJ2-1; the match to TRBD1 covers 10 bases. V trimming: 3 bases; J trimming: 4 bases; junction bases outside the gene matches: 3. Germline V lookup: CDR1 MGHDK, CDR2 SYGVNS. The CDR3 spans 15 residues. CDR3 sequence: CASSDRQGAYNEQFF. CDR3 nucleotides: TGTGCCAGCAGTGACCGACAGGGGGCGTACAATGAGCAGTTCTTC.

The chain employs TRBV7-7 and TRBJ2-3; TRBD2 agrees at 11 bases. The CDR3 spans 16 residues. Unmatched junction bases numbered 4, after V lost 2 bases and J lost 3 bases. CDR1 is SSHAT and CDR2 is FNYEAQ in the germline V gene (reference sequence). CDR3 DNA sequence: TGTGCCAGCAGCTTACTAGCGGGGGGAGGGACAGATACGCAGTATTTT. It yields the protein CASSLLAGGGTDTQYF.

The gene calls are TRBV28 and TRBJ2-4; possibly TRBD1 for D (6 bases). Germline V gene lookup returns CDR1 MDHEN and CDR2 SYDVKM. Trimming took off 3 bases at V and 6 bases at J, with 18 bases between the two ends. The CDR3 loop spans 16 amino acids. CDR3 residues: CASSFVQQGLRNIQYF. CDR3 sequence (DNA): TGTGCCAGCAGTTTTGTTCAACAGGGATTGAGAAACATTCAGTACTTC.

This chain joins TRBV7-2 and TRBJ2-5; perhaps TRBD2 as D (5 bases). V lost 3 bases to trimming and J lost 5 bases, with 13 bases between them. This CDR3 comprises 14 residues. Germline CDR1 and CDR2: SGHTA and FQGNSA. CDR3 residues: CASSLLRTGETQYF. CDR3 sequence (DNA): TGTGCCAGCAGCTTGCTCCGAACGGGGGAGACCCAGTACTTC.

This clone was detected only once. The chain couples TRBV5-1 to TRBJ2-2; 9 bases line up with TRBD2. This CDR3 has 14 residues. Germline loops: CDR1 SGHRS, CDR2 YFSETQ. With V trimmed by 5 bases and J by 5 bases, 4 bases remained unmatched. The CDR3 nucleotides read TGCGCCAGCAGACCTAGCGGGACGACCGGGGAGCTGTTTTTT. As protein: CASRPSGTTGELFF.

This chain connects TRBV7-9 to TRBJ1-1; TRBD1 is a possible D gene (5 bases). This CDR3 has 13 residues. V was clipped by 5 bases and J by 1 base, with 8 bases between them. CDR1 and CDR2 from the germline V gene are SEHNR and FQNEAQ (reference sequence). The CDR3 DNA reads as TGTGCCAGCAGCGTAACAGGGAACACTGAAGCTTTCTTT. Translating gives CASSVTGNTEAFF.

The V gene is TRBV10-3, the J gene TRBJ1-4; 10 bases line up with TRBD1. Trimming took 6 bases from V and 3 from J; bases not matched to a gene: 7. This CDR3 contains 16 residues. CDR1 is ENHRY, CDR2 SYGVKD, per germline. This chain's CDR3 is CAIRGDRGLANEKLFF. CDR3 sequence (DNA): TGTGCCATCAGAGGTGACAGGGGGCTCGCTAATGAAAAACTGTTTTTT.

V and J are TRBV28 and TRBJ1-1; D might be TRBD1 (6 bases). Germline assignment: CDR1 MDHEN and CDR2 SYDVKM. The CDR3 length is 15 residues. V lost 5 bases, J lost 0 bases, and 13 bases lay in between. The CDR3 region is CASSPRGAMNTEAFF. The CDR3, as DNA: TGTGCCAGCAGTCCACGGGGGGCGATGAACACTGAAGCTTTCTTT.

CDR3 sequence (DNA): TGTGCCAGCAGCGTAGCTACGACGACTAGCGGGAGGGCCGGTGGAAATGAGCAGTTCTTC. It translates to CASSVATTTSGRAGGNEQFF. The chain couples TRBV9 to TRBJ2-1; 14 bases are a match to TRBD2. After removal of 0 bases from V and 7 bases from J, the junction contained 15 bases not matched to a gene. The germline V gene has CDR1 SGDLS and CDR2 YYNGEE. The CDR3 has 20 amino acids.

The gene calls are TRBV10-2 and TRBJ2-7, with 7 bases matching TRBD2. V shed 6 bases and J 2 bases; nucleotides not matched to a gene: 10. CDR1 and CDR2 (germline): WSHSY, SAAADI. The CDR3 consists of 15 residues. CDR3 region: CASRPGLLEPYEQYF. CDR3 in DNA: TGCGCCAGCAGACCGGGACTACTGGAGCCCTACGAGCAGTACTTC.

The V gene is TRBV6-4, the J gene TRBJ1-1; D might be TRBD1 (6 bases). V was pared by 4 bases and J by 3 bases, with 9 bases between. CDR3 length: 13 residues. Germline CDR1 MRHNA, CDR2 SNTAGT. The CDR3 reads CASSAQGYTEAFF. In nucleotides, the CDR3 is TGTGCCAGCAGTGCGCAGGGGTACACTGAAGCTTTCTTT.